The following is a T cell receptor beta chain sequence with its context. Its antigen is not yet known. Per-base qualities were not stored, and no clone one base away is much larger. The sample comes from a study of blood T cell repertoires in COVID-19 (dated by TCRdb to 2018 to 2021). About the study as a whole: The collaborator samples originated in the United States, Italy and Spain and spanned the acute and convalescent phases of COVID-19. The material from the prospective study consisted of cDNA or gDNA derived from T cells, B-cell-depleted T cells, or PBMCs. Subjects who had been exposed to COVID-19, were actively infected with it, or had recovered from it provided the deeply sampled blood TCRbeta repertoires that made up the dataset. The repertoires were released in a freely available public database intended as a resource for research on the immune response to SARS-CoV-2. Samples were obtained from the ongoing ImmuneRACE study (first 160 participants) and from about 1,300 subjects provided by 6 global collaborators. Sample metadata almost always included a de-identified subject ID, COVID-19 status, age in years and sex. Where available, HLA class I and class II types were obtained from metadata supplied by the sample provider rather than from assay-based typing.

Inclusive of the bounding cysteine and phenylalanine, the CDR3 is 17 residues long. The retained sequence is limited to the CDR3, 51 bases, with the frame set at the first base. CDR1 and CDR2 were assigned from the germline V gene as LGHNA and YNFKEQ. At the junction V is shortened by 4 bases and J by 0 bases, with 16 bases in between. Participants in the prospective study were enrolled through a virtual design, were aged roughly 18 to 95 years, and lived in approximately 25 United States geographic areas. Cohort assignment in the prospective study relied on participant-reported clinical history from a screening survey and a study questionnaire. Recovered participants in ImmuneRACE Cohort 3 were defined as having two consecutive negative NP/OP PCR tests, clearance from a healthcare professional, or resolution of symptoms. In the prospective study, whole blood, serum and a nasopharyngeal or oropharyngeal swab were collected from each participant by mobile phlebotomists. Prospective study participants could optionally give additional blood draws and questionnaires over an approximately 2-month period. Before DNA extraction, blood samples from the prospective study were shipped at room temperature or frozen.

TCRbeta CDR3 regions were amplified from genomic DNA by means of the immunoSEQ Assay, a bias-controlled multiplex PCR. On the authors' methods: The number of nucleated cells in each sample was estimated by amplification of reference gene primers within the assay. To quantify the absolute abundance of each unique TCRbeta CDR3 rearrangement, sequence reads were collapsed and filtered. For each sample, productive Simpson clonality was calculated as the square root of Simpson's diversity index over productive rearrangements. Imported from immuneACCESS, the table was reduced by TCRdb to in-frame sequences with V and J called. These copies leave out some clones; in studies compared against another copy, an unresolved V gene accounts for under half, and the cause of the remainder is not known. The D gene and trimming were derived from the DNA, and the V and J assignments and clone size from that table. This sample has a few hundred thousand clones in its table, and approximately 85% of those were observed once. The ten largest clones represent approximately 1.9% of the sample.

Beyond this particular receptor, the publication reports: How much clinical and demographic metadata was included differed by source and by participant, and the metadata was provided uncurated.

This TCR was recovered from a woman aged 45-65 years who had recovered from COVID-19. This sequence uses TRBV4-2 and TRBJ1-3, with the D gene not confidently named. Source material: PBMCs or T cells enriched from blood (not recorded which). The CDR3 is CASSLEVTVHSGNTIYF. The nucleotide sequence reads TGTGCCAGCAGCCTGGAAGTAACAGTCCACTCTGGAAACACCATATATTTT.